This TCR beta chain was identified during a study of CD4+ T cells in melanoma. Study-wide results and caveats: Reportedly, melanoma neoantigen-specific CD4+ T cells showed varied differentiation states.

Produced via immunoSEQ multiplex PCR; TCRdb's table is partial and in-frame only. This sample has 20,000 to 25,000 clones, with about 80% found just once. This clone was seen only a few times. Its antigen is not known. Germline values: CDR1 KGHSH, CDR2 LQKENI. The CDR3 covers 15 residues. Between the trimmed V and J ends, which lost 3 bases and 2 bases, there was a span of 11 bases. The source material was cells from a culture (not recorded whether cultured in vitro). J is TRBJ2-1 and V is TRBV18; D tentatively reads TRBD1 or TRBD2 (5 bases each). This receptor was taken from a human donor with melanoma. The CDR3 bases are TGTGCCAGCTCACCGGGGACGGGGCCCTACAATGAGCAGTTCTTC. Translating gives CASSPGTGPYNEQFF.